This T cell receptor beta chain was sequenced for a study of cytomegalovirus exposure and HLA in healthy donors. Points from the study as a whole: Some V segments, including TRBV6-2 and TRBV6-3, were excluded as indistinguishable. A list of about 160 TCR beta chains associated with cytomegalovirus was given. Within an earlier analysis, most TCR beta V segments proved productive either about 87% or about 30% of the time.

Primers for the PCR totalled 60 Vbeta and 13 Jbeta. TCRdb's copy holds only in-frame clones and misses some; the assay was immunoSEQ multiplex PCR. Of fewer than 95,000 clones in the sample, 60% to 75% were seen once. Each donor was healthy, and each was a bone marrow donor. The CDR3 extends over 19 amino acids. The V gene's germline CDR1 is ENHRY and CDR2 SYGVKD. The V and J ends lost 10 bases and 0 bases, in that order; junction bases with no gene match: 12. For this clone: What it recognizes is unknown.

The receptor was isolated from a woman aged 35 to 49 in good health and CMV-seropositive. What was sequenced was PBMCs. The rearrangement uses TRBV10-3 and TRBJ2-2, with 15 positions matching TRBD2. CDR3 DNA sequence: TGTGCCACGAAAGGGACTAGCGGGAGGAGGAACGCGAACACCGGGGAGCTGTTTTTT. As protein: CATKGTSGRRNANTGELFF.